A single sample is the source of the 15 T cell receptor beta chains below, sequenced in a study of blood T cells in healthy people across ages. It was with a sample-barcoded 5' primer and a J-beta primer mix that a second PCR of about 6 to 12 cycles was run. TCRdb passed the 5' RACE reads through MiXCR, listing each CDR3 protein once. The table shows hundreds of thousands of distinct CDR3 sequences, with 20% to 30% occurring only once. These data were likewise used in another study, on T cells of mothers and their children.

The specimen sequenced was blood. The receptors originated from a boy younger than 18 in good health.

The chain has TRBV6-2 or TRBV6-3 and TRBJ2-3; D call uncertain. The CDR3 runs to 13 residues. Trimming cost V 2 bases and J 4 bases, with 7 bases left between them. The germline V gene has CDR1 MNHEY and CDR2 SVGEGT. This CDR3 is CASSYSRSDTQYF. CDR3 bases: TGTGCCAGCAGTTACAGCCGATCAGATACGCAGTATTTT.

In this sample, this clonotype turned up a few times. The rearrangement joins TRBV19 to TRBJ1-1; 8 nucleotides agree with TRBD1. The CDR3 runs to 15 residues. CDR1 is LNHDA, CDR2 SQIVND, per germline (reference sequence). V lost 5 bases and J lost 5; bases outside the gene matches: 10. As DNA, the CDR3 is TGTGCCAGTAGTCCTTCAGGGGGCGCGGGTACTGAAGCTTTCTTT. Translation gives CASSPSGGAGTEAFF. The complete variable domain, with remaining parts taken from reference TRBV19 and TRBJ1-1, reads DGGITQSPKYLFRKEGQNVTLSCEQNLNHDAMYWYRQDPGQGLRLIYYSQIVNDFQKGDIAEGYSVSREKKESFPLTVTSAQKNPTAFYLCASSPSGGAGTEAFFGQGTRLTVV.

This clonotype was detected only a few times. The chain has TRBV7-9 and TRBJ2-5; no reliable D call. Between the trimmed V and J ends, which lost 2 bases and 2 bases, there was a span of 12 bases. Per germline, CDR1 SEHNR and CDR2 FQNEAQ (reference sequence). The CDR3 is 15 amino acids. The CDR3, as DNA: TGTGCCAGCAGCTTACTGGGCACCCTACAAGAGACCCAGTACTTC. It yields the protein CASSLLGTLQETQYF.

The genes are TRBV9 and TRBJ1-3; D unresolved. The CDR3 is 11 residues long. The V and J ends lost 7 bases and 4 bases respectively, with 6 bases between them. Germline CDR1 reads SGDLS; CDR2 reads YYNGEE. The CDR3 reads CASGEGNTIYF. The CDR3 DNA follows: TGTGCCAGCGGAGAGGGAAACACCATATATTTT.

Only a few counts were recorded for this clonotype. The V call is TRBV7-6, the J call TRBJ2-3, with D hard to call. The length of the CDR3 is 14 residues. The V gene lost 1 base and the J gene lost 3 bases, with 8 bases spanning the gap. The germline V gene encodes CDR1 SGHVS and CDR2 FNYEAQ. The DNA of the CDR3 is TGTGCCAGCAGCTTAGGGGCCCTAACAGATACGCAGTATTTT. The encoded protein is CASSLGALTDTQYF.

This clonotype was picked up a small number of times. The chain carries TRBV27 and TRBJ2-1; perhaps TRBD2 as D (5 bases). This CDR3 has 14 amino acids. The V end was cut by 8 bases, the J end by 4 bases, with 15 bases between. From germline, CDR1 is MNHEY and CDR2 SMNVEV (reference sequence). CDR3 in DNA: TGTGCCAGCTCGAGCGGAGCGAGGTACAATGAGCAGTTCTTC. Protein product: CASSSGARYNEQFF.

The CDR3 DNA follows: TGCAGTGCTCCTAAATCCCCTAGCCAAGAGACCCAGTACTTC. It translates to CSAPKSPSQETQYF. J is TRBJ2-5 and V is TRBV20-1; D not resolved. V lost 5 bases, J lost 1 base, and 14 bases lay in between. The CDR3 runs to 14 residues. Germline V CDR1 and CDR2: DFQATT, SNEGSKA (reference sequence).

In the case of this clonotype: Relative to the germline gene, one junction end is altered; a read error may explain this. The rearrangement joins TRBV7-8 to TRBJ2-1; TRBD2 matches 8 bases. Germline V lookup: CDR1 SGHVS, CDR2 FQNEAQ. The CDR3 is 17 residues long. The CDR3 spells CTSSLVWVGGAKNEQFF. The CDR3 nucleotides are TGTACCAGCAGCTTAGTGTGGGTCGGGGGGGCTAAGAATGAGCAGTTCTTC. Drawing the rest from reference TRBV7-8 and TRBJ2-1, the complete variable domain is GAGVSQSPRYKVAKRGQDVALRCDPISGHVSLFWYQQALGQGPEFLTYFQNEAQLDKSGLPSDRFFAERPEGSVSTLKIQRTQQEDSAVYLCTSSLVWVGGAKNEQFFGPGTRLTVL.

This clonotype turned up a few times. The gene calls are TRBV29-1 and TRBJ1-1, with a tentative D call TRBD1 (6 bases). V lost 6 bases to trimming and J lost 2 bases, with 10 bases between them. The CDR3 runs to 12 residues. The germline V gene encodes CDR1 SQVTM and CDR2 ANQGSEA. The CDR3, as DNA: TGCAGCGTCCAGGGGTTTAACACTGAAGCTTTCTTT. Its translation is CSVQGFNTEAFF. Full variable domain (remainder filled in from reference TRBV29-1 and TRBJ1-1): SAVISQKPSRDICQRGTSLTIQCQVDSQVTMMFWYRQQPGQSLTLIATANQGSEATYESGFVIDKFPISRPNLTFSTLTVSNMSPEDSSIYLCSVQGFNTEAFFGQGTRLTVV.

The J gene is TRBJ2-5, the V gene TRBV29-1, with D perhaps matching TRBD2 (5 bases). The last part of the DNA fits TRBJ2-1 better; the J call may be wrong. The CDR3 runs 13 residues. Germline loops: CDR1 SQVTM, CDR2 ANQGSEA. CDR3 sequence (DNA): TGCAGCGTTGTGAAACTAGTGGGGAATGAGCAGTTCTTC. The encoded protein is CSVVKLVGNEQFF.

The chain links TRBV10-3 to TRBJ2-7; unclear D gene. Germline CDR1 reads ENHRY; CDR2 reads SYGVKD. V lost 2 bases and J lost 6, with 8 bases in between. The CDR3 totals 12 residues. The CDR3 bases are TGTGCCATCAGTGAGGGGTCGGGCGAGCAGTACTTC. Translating gives CAISEGSGEQYF.

The chain carries TRBV18 and TRBJ2-1; 8 nucleotides align to TRBD2. CDR3 length: 16 residues. V lost 5 bases, J lost 0 bases, and 6 bases stayed unmatched. The V gene's germline CDR1 is KGHSH and CDR2 LQKENI. Here the CDR3 DNA reads TGTGCCAGCTCAGAAAGCGGGAGACCCTCCTACAATGAGCAGTTCTTC. Translated, it gives CASSESGRPSYNEQFF.

The chain links TRBV10-3 to TRBJ2-3; 10 bases fit TRBD2. The CDR3 runs 16 residues. Germline CDR1 and CDR2: ENHRY and SYGVKD. Trimming removed 7 bases from V and 6 bases from J; junction bases left unmatched: 13. CDR3 region: CAINEVAGGPRDTQYF. The CDR3 nucleotides read TGTGCCATCAACGAGGTAGCGGGAGGCCCCAGGGATACGCAGTATTTT.

In the case of this clonotype: Sequence at one end of the junction differs from germline and may be a read error. V is TRBV7-2 and J is TRBJ2-6; TRBD2 might be the D (6 bases). From germline, CDR1 is SGHTA and CDR2 FQGNSA. The CDR3 is made up of 16 amino acids. The CDR3 spells CASSRASVSGASVLTF. As DNA, the CDR3 is TGTGCCAGCAGCCGCGCTAGCGTCTCTGGGGCCAGCGTCCTGACTTTC. Combining the CDR3 with reference TRBV7-2 and TRBJ2-6 gives the whole variable domain GAGVSQSPSNKVTEKGKDVELRCDPISGHTALYWYRQSLGQGLEFLIYFQGNSAPDKSGLPSDRFSAERTGGSVSTLTIQRTQQEDSAVYLCASSRASVSGASVLTFGAGSRLTVL.

The J gene is TRBJ1-2, the V gene TRBV7-9, with D possibly TRBD1 on 5 matching bases. The V gene lost 3 bases and the J gene lost 2 bases, with 13 bases spanning the gap. This CDR3 has 15 residues. The germline gives CDR1 SEHNR, CDR2 FQNEAQ (reference sequence). CDR3 in amino acids: CASSFLGRGNYGYTF. The DNA of the CDR3 is TGTGCCAGCAGCTTCCTCGGGCGGGGGAACTATGGCTACACCTTC.